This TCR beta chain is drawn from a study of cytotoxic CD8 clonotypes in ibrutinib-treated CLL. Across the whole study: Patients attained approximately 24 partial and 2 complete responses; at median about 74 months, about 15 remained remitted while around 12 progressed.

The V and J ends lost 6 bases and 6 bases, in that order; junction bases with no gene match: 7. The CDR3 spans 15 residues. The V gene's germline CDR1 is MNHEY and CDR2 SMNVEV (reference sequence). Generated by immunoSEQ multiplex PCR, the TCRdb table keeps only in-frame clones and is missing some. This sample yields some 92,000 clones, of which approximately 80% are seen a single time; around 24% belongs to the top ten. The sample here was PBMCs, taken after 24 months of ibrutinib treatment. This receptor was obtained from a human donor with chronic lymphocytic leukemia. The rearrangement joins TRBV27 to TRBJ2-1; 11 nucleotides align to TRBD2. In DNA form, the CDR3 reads TGTGCCAGCAGCCTCAGGACTAGCGGGCCCAATGAGCAGTTCTTC. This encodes CASSLRTSGPNEQFF.